The 13 T cell receptor beta chains presented below share a single source sample, sequenced in a study of T cells in tuberculosis. Thawed, overnight-rested PBMC were stained with GMM-loaded CD1B tetramer, viability dye and anti-CD3, then sorted. The lipid loaded on the CD1B tetramers was C32 glucose monomycolate from Rhodococcus equi. The table came from immunoSEQ multiplex PCR; TCRdb's copy has only in-frame clones and leaves some out. Of 85,000 to 90,000 clones in the sample, just over 90% were seen once. Input material: CD1b-GMM tetramer-negative cells sorted from PBMCs. These receptors were taken from an adult woman with latent tuberculosis.

V is TRBV7-9 and J is TRBJ2-1, with 10 nucleotides matching TRBD2. The germline V gene has CDR1 SEHNR and CDR2 FQNEAQ (reference sequence). With V trimmed by 5 bases and J by 8 bases, 9 bases remained unmatched. This CDR3 is 15 amino acids long. The DNA for the CDR3 is TGTGCCAGCAGCGGGCGGCTAGCGGGGGTATATGAGCAGTTCTTC. It yields the protein CASSGRLAGVYEQFF.

This clone occurred once. The chain recombines TRBV5-4 with TRBJ1-1; 7 bases line up with TRBD1. The CDR3 length is 17 residues. J was trimmed by 8 bases and V by 3 bases; bases with no gene match: 19. Germline CDR1 is SGHNT and CDR2 is YYREEE (reference sequence). The CDR3 DNA is TGTGCCAGCAGCTCGACGTGGAGGGGGCGTAACGAGAGGGAAGCTTTCTTT. Its translation: CASSSTWRGRNEREAFF.

The gene calls are TRBV5-1 and TRBJ2-5; unclear D gene. This CDR3 has 12 residues. V lost 4 bases and J 5 bases, leaving 9 bases between the germline ends. CDR1 is SGHRS, CDR2 YFSETQ, per germline. CDR3 DNA: TGCGCCAGCAGCCCTTCGGGTGAGACCCAGTACTTC. Protein sequence: CASSPSGETQYF.

The chain carries TRBV5-5 and TRBJ1-5; no clear D gene. The CDR3 sequence is 14 residues long. The germline V gene has CDR1 SGHKS and CDR2 YYEKEE (reference sequence). Trimming shortened V by 0 bases and J by 9 bases, and 13 bases separated the two germline ends. The CDR3 protein is CASSLDLRSWPQHF. CDR3 nucleotides: TGTGCCAGCAGCTTGGATTTAAGGAGCTGGCCCCAGCATTTT. Based on the CDR3 plus reference TRBV5-5 and TRBJ1-5, the full variable domain is DAGVTQSPTHLIKTRGQQVTLRCSPISGHKSVSWYQQVLGQGPQFIFQYYEKEERGRGNFPDRFSARQFPNYSSELNVNALLLGDSALYLCASSLDLRSWPQHFGDGTRLSIL.

The chain employs TRBV11-2 and TRBJ1-6; TRBD1 might be the D (5 bases). From germline, CDR1 is SGHAT and CDR2 FQNNGV. This CDR3 has 14 residues. The germline V and J ends were trimmed by 2 bases and 8 bases, with 10 bases remaining between them. CDR3 coding DNA: TGTGCCAGCAGCTTAAAAGGGGCACATTCACCCCTCCACTTT. It codes for CASSLKGAHSPLHF.

V usage is TRBV19 and J usage is TRBJ2-1; the match to TRBD2 covers 10 bases. The CDR3 totals 15 residues. Germline CDR1 and CDR2: LNHDA and SQIVND (reference sequence). J gave up 4 bases and V 3 bases, and 3 bases lay outside the gene matches. The CDR3 is CASSMRTSGYNEQFF. DNA for the CDR3: TGTGCCAGTAGTATGCGGACTAGCGGATACAATGAGCAGTTCTTC.

V gene TRBV6-6 combines with J gene TRBJ2-7; D not resolved. Germline CDR1 is MNHNY and CDR2 is SVGAGI (reference sequence). This CDR3 has 11 residues. Trimming removed 4 bases from V and 6 bases from J, with 7 bases in between. The CDR3 sequence is CASSSSSEQYF. For the CDR3, the DNA is TGTGCCAGCAGTTCATCTAGCGAGCAGTACTTC.

This sequence joins TRBV7-2 and TRBJ2-2; 8 bases match TRBD2. Germline CDR1 reads SGHTA; CDR2 reads FQGNSA. Germline trimming cut 5 bases from V and 5 bases from J; bases unmatched to any gene: 7. This CDR3 comprises 15 residues. Here the CDR3 DNA reads TGTGCCAGCAGCCAACGGGGGGGGCGGACCGGGGAGCTGTTTTTT. Translated, it gives CASSQRGGRTGELFF.

The V gene is TRBV19, the J gene TRBJ1-1; TRBD1 aligns across 9 bases. V was pared by 5 bases and J by 8 bases, with 6 bases of the junction left unmatched. Germline lookup yields CDR1 LNHDA and CDR2 SQIVND (reference sequence). The CDR3 consists of 13 residues. The CDR3 sequence: CASSAGTGYEAFF. The CDR3 DNA is TGTGCCAGTAGTGCCGGGACAGGGTACGAAGCTTTCTTT.

This clone showed up just once. V and J are TRBV15 and TRBJ2-7, with TRBD2 identical over 7 bases. V shed 1 base, J shed 1 base, and the junction held 4 bases outside the gene matches. The CDR3 totals 15 residues. Looked up from germline, CDR1 is LNHNV and CDR2 is YYDKDF (reference sequence). CDR3 in amino acids: CATSRGPGLSYEQYV. Written as DNA, the CDR3 is TGTGCCACCAGCAGAGGGCCGGGACTATCCTACGAGCAGTACGTC.

The V and J genes are TRBV7-9 and TRBJ1-3, with TRBD1 matching 7 bases. Germline CDR1 reads SEHNR; CDR2 reads FQNEAQ (reference sequence). Trimming cost V 0 bases and J 4 bases; bases outside gene matches: 9. The CDR3 is 17 residues long. CDR3 sequence: CASSLALTGTEGNTIYF. The CDR3, as DNA: TGTGCCAGCAGCTTAGCACTAACCGGGACAGAAGGAAACACCATATATTTT. The whole variable domain, filled in from reference TRBV7-9 and TRBJ1-3, reads DTGVSQNPRHKITKRGQNVTFRCDPISEHNRLYWYRQTLGQGPEFLTYFQNEAQLEKSRLLSDRFSAERPKGSFSTLEIQRTEQGDSAMYLCASSLALTGTEGNTIYFGEGSWLTVV.

The chain has TRBV19 and TRBJ1-3, with TRBD1 matching 7 bases. The J call may be faulty, since TRBJ2-2 better matches the DNA end. Germline assignment: CDR1 LNHDA and CDR2 SQIVND (reference sequence). This CDR3 region has 15 residues. In DNA form, the CDR3 reads TGTGCCAGTCAAAGAGGGGGCCCGTCTACCGGGGAGCTGTTTTTT. It specifies CASQRGGPSTGELFF.

The chain links TRBV27 to TRBJ1-2, with a tentative D call TRBD1 (6 bases). Germline loops: CDR1 MNHEY, CDR2 SMNVEV (reference sequence). This CDR3 spans 13 amino acids. V lost 6 bases, J lost 5 bases, and 13 bases lay in between. CDR3 region: CASRGAGAYGYTF. CDR3 bases: TGTGCCAGCAGGGGGGCGGGGGCTTATGGCTACACCTTC.